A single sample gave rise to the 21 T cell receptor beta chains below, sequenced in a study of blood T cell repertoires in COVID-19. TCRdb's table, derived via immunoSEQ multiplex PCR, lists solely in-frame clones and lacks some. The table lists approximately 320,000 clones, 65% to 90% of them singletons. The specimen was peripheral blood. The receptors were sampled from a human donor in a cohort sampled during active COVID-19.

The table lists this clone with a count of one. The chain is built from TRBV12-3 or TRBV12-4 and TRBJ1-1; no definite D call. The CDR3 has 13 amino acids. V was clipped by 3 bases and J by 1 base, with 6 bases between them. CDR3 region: CASSFPGNTEAFF. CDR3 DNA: TGTGCCAGCAGTTTCCCGGGGAACACTGAAGCTTTCTTT.

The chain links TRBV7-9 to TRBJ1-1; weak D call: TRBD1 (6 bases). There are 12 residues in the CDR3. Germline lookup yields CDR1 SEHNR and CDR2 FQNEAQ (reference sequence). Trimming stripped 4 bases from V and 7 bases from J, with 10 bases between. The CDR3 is CASSSGQFEAFF. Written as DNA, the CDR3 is TGTGCCAGCAGCTCCGGACAGTTTGAAGCTTTCTTT.

As DNA, the CDR3 is TGTGCCAGCAGTTCGGGGGGCAATGAGCAGTTCTTC. The encoded protein is CASSSGGNEQFF. V is TRBV6-6 and J is TRBJ2-1, with 7 bases identical to TRBD2. The length of the CDR3 is 12 residues. V gave up 4 bases and J gave up 6 bases; unmatched junction bases: 0. Germline loops: CDR1 MNHNY, CDR2 SVGAGI (reference sequence).

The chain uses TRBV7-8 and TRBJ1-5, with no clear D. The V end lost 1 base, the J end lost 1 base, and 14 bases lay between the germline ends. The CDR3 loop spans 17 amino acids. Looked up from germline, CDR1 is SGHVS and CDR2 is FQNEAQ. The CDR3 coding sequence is TGTGCCAGCAGCTTAGGGCGGCCGTCACCAAGCAATCAGCCCCAGCATTTT. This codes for CASSLGRPSPSNQPQHF. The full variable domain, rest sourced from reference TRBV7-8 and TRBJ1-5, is GAGVSQSPRYKVAKRGQDVALRCDPISGHVSLFWYQQALGQGPEFLTYFQNEAQLDKSGLPSDRFFAERPEGSVSTLKIQRTQQEDSAVYLCASSLGRPSPSNQPQHFGDGTRLSIL.

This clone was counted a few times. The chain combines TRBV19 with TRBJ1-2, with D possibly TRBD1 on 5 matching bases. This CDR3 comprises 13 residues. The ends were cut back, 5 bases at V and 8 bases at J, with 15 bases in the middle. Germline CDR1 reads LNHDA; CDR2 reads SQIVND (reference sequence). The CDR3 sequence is CASSAKGPRGYTF. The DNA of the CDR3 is TGTGCCAGTAGTGCAAAGGGGCCCCGGGGCTACACCTTC.

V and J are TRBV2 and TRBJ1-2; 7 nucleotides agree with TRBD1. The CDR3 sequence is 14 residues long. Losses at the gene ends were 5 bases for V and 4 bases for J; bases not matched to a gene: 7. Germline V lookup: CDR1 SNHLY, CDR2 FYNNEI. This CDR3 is CASSLGGASYGYTF. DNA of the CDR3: TGTGCCAGCAGTCTAGGGGGCGCAAGCTATGGCTACACCTTC.

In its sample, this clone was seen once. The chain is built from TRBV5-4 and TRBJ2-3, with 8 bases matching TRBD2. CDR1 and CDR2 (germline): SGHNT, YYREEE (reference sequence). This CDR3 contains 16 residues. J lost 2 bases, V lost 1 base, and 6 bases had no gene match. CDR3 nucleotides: TGTGCCAGCAGCTTGAAGCGGGGGTACCTCACAGATACGCAGTATTTT. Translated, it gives CASSLKRGYLTDTQYF.

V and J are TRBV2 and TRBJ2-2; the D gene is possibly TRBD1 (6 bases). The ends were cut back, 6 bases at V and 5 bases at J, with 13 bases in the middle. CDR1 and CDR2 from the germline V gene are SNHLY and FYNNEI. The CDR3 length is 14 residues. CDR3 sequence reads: CASRAPTGTGELFF. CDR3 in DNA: TGTGCCAGCAGGGCCCCCACAGGGACCGGGGAGCTGTTTTTT.

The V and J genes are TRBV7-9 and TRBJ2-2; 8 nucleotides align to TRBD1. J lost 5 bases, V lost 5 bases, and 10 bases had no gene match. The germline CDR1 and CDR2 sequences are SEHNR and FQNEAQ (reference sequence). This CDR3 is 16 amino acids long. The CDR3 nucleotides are TGTGCCAGCAGCCCCTGGACAGGGTATTCTACCGGGGAGCTGTTTTTT. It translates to CASSPWTGYSTGELFF. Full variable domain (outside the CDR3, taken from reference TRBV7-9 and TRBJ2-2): DTGVSQNPRHKITKRGQNVTFRCDPISEHNRLYWYRQTLGQGPEFLTYFQNEAQLEKSRLLSDRFSAERPKGSFSTLEIQRTEQGDSAMYLCASSPWTGYSTGELFFGEGSRLTVL.

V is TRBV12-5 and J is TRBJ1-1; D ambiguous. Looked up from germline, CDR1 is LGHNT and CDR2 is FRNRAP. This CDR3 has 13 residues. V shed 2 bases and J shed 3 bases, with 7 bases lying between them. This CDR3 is CASGLYSHTEAFF. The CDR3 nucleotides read TGTGCTAGTGGTTTGTATTCCCACACTGAAGCTTTCTTT.

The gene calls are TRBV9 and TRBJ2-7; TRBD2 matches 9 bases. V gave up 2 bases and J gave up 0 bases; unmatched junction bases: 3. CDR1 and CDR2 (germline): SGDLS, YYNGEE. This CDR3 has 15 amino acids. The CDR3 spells CASSVSGGISYEQYF. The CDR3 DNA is TGTGCCAGCAGCGTGAGCGGGGGGATCTCCTACGAGCAGTACTTC.

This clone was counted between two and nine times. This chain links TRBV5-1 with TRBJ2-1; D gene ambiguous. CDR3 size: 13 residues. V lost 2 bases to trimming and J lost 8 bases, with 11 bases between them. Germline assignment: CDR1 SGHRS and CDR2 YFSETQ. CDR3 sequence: CASSFSLSHEQFF. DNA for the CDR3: TGCGCCAGCAGCTTTTCGCTAAGCCATGAGCAGTTCTTC. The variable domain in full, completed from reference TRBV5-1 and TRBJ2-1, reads KAGVTQTPRYLIKTRGQQVTLSCSPISGHRSVSWYQQTPGQGLQFLFEYFSETQRNKGNFPGRFSGRQFSNSRSEMNVSTLELGDSALYLCASSFSLSHEQFFGPGTRLTVL.

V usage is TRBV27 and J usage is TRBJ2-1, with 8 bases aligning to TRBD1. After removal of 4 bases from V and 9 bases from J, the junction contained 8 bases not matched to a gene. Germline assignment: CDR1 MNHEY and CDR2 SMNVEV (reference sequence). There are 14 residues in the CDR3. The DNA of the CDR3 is TGTGCCAGCAGTTCAGGGACAGGTCGGAGTGAGCAGTTCTTC. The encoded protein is CASSSGTGRSEQFF.

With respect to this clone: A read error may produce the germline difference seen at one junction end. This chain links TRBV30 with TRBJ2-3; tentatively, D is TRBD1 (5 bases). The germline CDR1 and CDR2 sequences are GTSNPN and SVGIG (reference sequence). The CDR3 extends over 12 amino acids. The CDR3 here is CARSAGSDTQYF. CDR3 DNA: TGTGCCCGGAGTGCAGGGTCCGATACGCAGTATTTT.

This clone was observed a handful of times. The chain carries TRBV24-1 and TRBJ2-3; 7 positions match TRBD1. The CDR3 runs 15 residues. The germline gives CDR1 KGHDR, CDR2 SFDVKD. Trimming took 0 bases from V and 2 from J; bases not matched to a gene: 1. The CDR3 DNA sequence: TGTGCCACCAGTGATTTGCAGGGGGACACAGATACGCAGTATTTT. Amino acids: CATSDLQGDTDTQYF.

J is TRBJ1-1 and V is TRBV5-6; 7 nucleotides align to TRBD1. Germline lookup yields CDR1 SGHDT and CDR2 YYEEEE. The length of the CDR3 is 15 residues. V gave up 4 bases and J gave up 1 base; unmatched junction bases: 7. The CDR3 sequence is CASSKRDRRNTEAFF. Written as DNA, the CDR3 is TGTGCCAGCAGCAAAAGGGACAGAAGGAACACTGAAGCTTTCTTT.

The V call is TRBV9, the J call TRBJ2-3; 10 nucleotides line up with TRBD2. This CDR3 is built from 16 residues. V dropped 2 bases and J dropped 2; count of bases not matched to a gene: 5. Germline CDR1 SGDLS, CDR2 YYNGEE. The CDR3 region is CASSVHGTSATDTQYF. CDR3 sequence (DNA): TGTGCCAGCAGCGTTCACGGGACTAGCGCCACAGATACGCAGTATTTT.

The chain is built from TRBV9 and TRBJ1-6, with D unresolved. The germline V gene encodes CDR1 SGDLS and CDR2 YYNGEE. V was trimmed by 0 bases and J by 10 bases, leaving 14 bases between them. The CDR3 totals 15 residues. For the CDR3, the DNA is TGTGCCAGCAGCGTAGACGAGGGTAGTGGGTCACCCCTCCACTTT. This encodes CASSVDEGSGSPLHF. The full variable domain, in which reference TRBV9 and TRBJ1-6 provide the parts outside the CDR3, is DSGVTQTPKHLITATGQRVTLRCSPRSGDLSVYWYQQSLDQGLQFLIQYYNGEERAKGNILERFSAQQFPDLHSELNLSSLELGDSALYFCASSVDEGSGSPLHFGNGTRLTVT.

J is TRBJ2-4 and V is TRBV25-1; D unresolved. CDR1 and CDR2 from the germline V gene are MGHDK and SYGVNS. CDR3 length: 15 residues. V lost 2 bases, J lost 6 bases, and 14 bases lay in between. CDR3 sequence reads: CASSENPGSLNIQYF. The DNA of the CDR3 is TGTGCCAGCAGTGAAAATCCAGGATCTCTAAACATTCAGTACTTC.

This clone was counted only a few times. The CDR3 bases are TGTGCCACCAGTGATAACTCGGAGGGGTACAATGAGCAGTTCTTC. Protein product: CATSDNSEGYNEQFF. This chain joins TRBV24-1 and TRBJ2-1; TRBD2 is a possible D gene (6 bases). The length of the CDR3 is 15 residues. V was trimmed by 3 bases and J by 4 bases, leaving 12 bases between them. Looked up from germline, CDR1 is KGHDR and CDR2 is SFDVKD.

Written as DNA, the CDR3 is TGCGCCAGCAGTGAAAGGGGAATGGACACTGAAGCTTTCTTT. Translating gives CASSERGMDTEAFF. The chain links TRBV10-1 to TRBJ1-1; possible D gene TRBD1, 5 bases. V lost 3 bases to trimming and J lost 3 bases, with 11 bases between them. Germline V gives CDR1 WNHNN, CDR2 SYGVQD (reference sequence). This CDR3 comprises 14 residues.